These T cell receptor beta chains were read from a single sample in a study of response to subunit inactivated influenza vaccine. TCRdb re-derived calls from the RT-PCR reads in MiXCR, one entry per CDR3 protein. The sample consists of about 190,000 distinct CDR3 sequences, roughly an eighth of them appearing once. Here the sequenced sample was CD8+ T cells sorted from PBMCs, taken around 5 days after vaccination. These receptors came from a man over 45 who received an inactivated influenza vaccine. Each CDR3 is given with its conserved first and last residue. D genes are given only for firm matches. Size tells how often a clone was seen (once, few, many) or the class of an expanded clone, and some rows leave it out.

cdr3_nt: TGTGCCAGCAGTCCTATGACAGGCTACGAGCAGTACTTC; cdr3_aa: CASSPMTGYEQYF; v_call: TRBV6-1; clone_size: NA; d_call: NA; j_call: TRBJ2-7
cdr3_nt: TGTGCCAGCAGCGCCCCGATGACCGAGACCCAGTACTTC; cdr3_aa: CASSAPMTETQYF; v_call: TRBV11-2; clone_size: few; d_call: NA; j_call: TRBJ2-5
cdr3_nt: TGTGCCAGCAGCCCTTTCTCTAGCGGGAGCTCCTACGAGCAGTACTTC; cdr3_aa: CASSPFSSGSSYEQYF; v_call: TRBV9; clone_size: NA; d_call: TRBD2; j_call: TRBJ2-7
cdr3_nt: TGTGCCAGCAGTTTTTTACATGAGCAGTTCTTC; cdr3_aa: CASSFLHEQFF; v_call: TRBV6-5; clone_size: NA; d_call: NA; j_call: TRBJ2-1
cdr3_nt: TGCGCCAGCAGCTCCCGAGGACAGGGGGCGTTAGATACGCAGTATTTT; cdr3_aa: CASSSRGQGALDTQYF; v_call: TRBV4-3; clone_size: NA; d_call: TRBD1; j_call: TRBJ2-3
cdr3_nt: TGTGCCAGCAGCGGACCATCTGGTTATGGCTACACCTTC; cdr3_aa: CASSGPSGYGYTF; v_call: TRBV27; clone_size: NA; d_call: NA; j_call: TRBJ1-2
cdr3_nt: TGTGCCAGCAGTTACTCGATTTTCAACGAGCAGTACTTC; cdr3_aa: CASSYSIFNEQYF; v_call: TRBV6-2/TRBV6-3; clone_size: NA; d_call: NA; j_call: TRBJ2-7
cdr3_nt: TGTGCCAGCAGCTTGCGGGGGGCCCAAGAGACCCAGTACTTC; cdr3_aa: CASSLRGAQETQYF; v_call: TRBV5-6; clone_size: NA; d_call: NA; j_call: TRBJ2-5
cdr3_nt: TGCAGTGCTAGAGATGTAGCGGGAGTTTTGTACGAGCAGTACTTC; cdr3_aa: CSARDVAGVLYEQYF; v_call: TRBV20-1; clone_size: NA; d_call: TRBD2; j_call: TRBJ2-7
cdr3_nt: TGTGCCAGCAGCCAATCAAGGGGAACCTATGGCTACACCTTC; cdr3_aa: CASSQSRGTYGYTF; v_call: TRBV16; clone_size: few; d_call: NA; j_call: TRBJ1-2
cdr3_nt: TGTGCCAGCAGCCTAACAGGGCCAATCTATGGCTACACCTTC; cdr3_aa: CASSLTGPIYGYTF; v_call: TRBV4-2; clone_size: few; d_call: NA; j_call: TRBJ1-2
cdr3_nt: TGTGCCAGCACACCGGGACTAGCGGGAGGGCCCCGCTCAGGGGAGCAGTTCTTC; cdr3_aa: CASTPGLAGGPRSGEQFF; v_call: TRBV12-3/TRBV12-4; clone_size: few; d_call: TRBD2; j_call: TRBJ2-1
cdr3_nt: TGTGCCAGCAGCTCCAGAAGGACAGTCCCATACACTGAAGCTTTCTTT; cdr3_aa: CASSSRRTVPYTEAFF; v_call: TRBV12-3/TRBV12-4; clone_size: few; d_call: NA; j_call: TRBJ1-1
cdr3_nt: TGTGCCAGCAGTACGGGACTAGCTGAATTCTACGAGCAGTACTTC; cdr3_aa: CASSTGLAEFYEQYF; v_call: TRBV6-2/TRBV6-3; clone_size: NA; d_call: TRBD2; j_call: TRBJ2-7
cdr3_nt: TGTGCCAGCAGTTACAAGATGGGCCCTCTCGAGCAGTACTTC; cdr3_aa: CASSYKMGPLEQYF; v_call: TRBV6-5; clone_size: few; d_call: NA; j_call: TRBJ2-7
cdr3_nt: TGTGCCAGCAGTTCCGGGACAGCCGGTCGCAATGAGCAGTTCTTC; cdr3_aa: CASSSGTAGRNEQFF; v_call: TRBV27; clone_size: few; d_call: TRBD1; j_call: TRBJ2-1
cdr3_nt: TGTGCCAGCAGCTTATATGGGACTAGCACAGATACGCAGTATTTT; cdr3_aa: CASSLYGTSTDTQYF; v_call: TRBV7-2; clone_size: NA; d_call: NA; j_call: TRBJ2-3
cdr3_nt: TGTGCCAGCAGTCCCGATTGGGCAGGGGGCGGTGAAAAACTGTTTTTT; cdr3_aa: CASSPDWAGGGEKLFF; v_call: TRBV7-6; clone_size: NA; d_call: TRBD1; j_call: TRBJ1-4
cdr3_nt: TGTGCCAGCAGCGTGGGGACTAGCGGGCCCTTGGGGGAGACCCAGTACTTC; cdr3_aa: CASSVGTSGPLGETQYF; v_call: TRBV5-6; clone_size: few; d_call: TRBD2; j_call: TRBJ2-5
cdr3_nt: TGTGCCATCGGGTCCAGGTACTACGAGCAGTACTTC; cdr3_aa: CAIGSRYYEQYF; v_call: TRBV10-3; clone_size: NA; d_call: NA; j_call: TRBJ2-7
cdr3_nt: TGTGCCAGCAGCTTAGTTCAAGGTTGGGGATCCGAGCAGTACTTC; cdr3_aa: CASSLVQGWGSEQYF; v_call: TRBV7-8; clone_size: few; d_call: NA; j_call: TRBJ2-7
cdr3_nt: TGTGCCAGCAGTTTAGGGCTAGCACCCCCTTGGGATACGCAGTATTTT; cdr3_aa: CASSLGLAPPWDTQYF; v_call: TRBV28; clone_size: NA; d_call: NA; j_call: TRBJ2-3
cdr3_nt: TGTGCCAGCAGCCTGTTGGGACAGGGAGTAGGTGAGCAGTACTTC; cdr3_aa: CASSLLGQGVGEQYF; v_call: TRBV7-8; clone_size: few; d_call: TRBD1; j_call: TRBJ2-7
cdr3_nt: TGTGCCAGCGACACGCCGAGGGAGACCCAGTACTTC; cdr3_aa: CASDTPRETQYF; v_call: TRBV7-7; clone_size: NA; d_call: NA; j_call: TRBJ2-5
cdr3_nt: TGTGCCAGCAGCGTAGGTTCCTCCTACAATGAGCAGTTCTTC; cdr3_aa: CASSVGSSYNEQFF; v_call: TRBV9; clone_size: NA; d_call: NA; j_call: TRBJ2-1
cdr3_nt: TGTGCCAGCAGTGACGTAGGACAGGGCTACTATGGCTACACCTTC; cdr3_aa: CASSDVGQGYYGYTF; v_call: TRBV25-1; clone_size: NA; d_call: TRBD1; j_call: TRBJ1-2
cdr3_nt: TGTGCCAGCAGCTCGCCGACACTGTCGGGAAACACCATATATTTT; cdr3_aa: CASSSPTLSGNTIYF; v_call: TRBV7-9; clone_size: NA; d_call: NA; j_call: TRBJ1-3
cdr3_nt: TGTGCCAGCAGTCGCGGCCGGACAGCACTAGCCAAAAACATTCAGTACTTC; cdr3_aa: CASSRGRTALAKNIQYF; v_call: TRBV28; clone_size: NA; d_call: NA; j_call: TRBJ2-4
cdr3_nt: TGTGCCAGCAGTGGTCCTCGGGGCATTTACGAGCAGTACTTC; cdr3_aa: CASSGPRGIYEQYF; v_call: TRBV12-3/TRBV12-4; clone_size: many; d_call: NA; j_call: TRBJ2-7
cdr3_nt: TGTGCCAGCAGCTTATACCGTAGTAATGAAAAACTGTTTTTT; cdr3_aa: CASSLYRSNEKLFF; v_call: TRBV7-2; clone_size: NA; d_call: NA; j_call: TRBJ1-4
cdr3_nt: TGCGCCAGCAGTGATTGGTTCTCCGAGCAGTACTTC; cdr3_aa: CASSDWFSEQYF; v_call: TRBV10-2; clone_size: few; d_call: NA; j_call: TRBJ2-7
cdr3_nt: TGTGCCAGCAGGCCCGGGACAGGGGACACCGGGGAGCTGTTTTTT; cdr3_aa: CASRPGTGDTGELFF; v_call: TRBV12-3/TRBV12-4; clone_size: NA; d_call: TRBD1; j_call: TRBJ2-2
cdr3_nt: TGTGCCAGCAGCCAAGGGGGAAACACTGAAGCTTTCTTT; cdr3_aa: CASSQGGNTEAFF; v_call: TRBV3-1; clone_size: many; d_call: NA; j_call: TRBJ1-1
cdr3_nt: TGTGCCAGCAGTTCCGACAGGGGAAAGGCCGGGGAGCTGTTTTTT; cdr3_aa: CASSSDRGKAGELFF; v_call: TRBV27; clone_size: few; d_call: TRBD1; j_call: TRBJ2-2
cdr3_nt: TGTGCCAGCAGCTTGGTGTCAACTAATGAAAAACTGTTTTTT; cdr3_aa: CASSLVSTNEKLFF; v_call: TRBV7-9; clone_size: few; d_call: NA; j_call: TRBJ1-4
cdr3_nt: TGCGCCAGCAGCCATCGACTAGCGGGAGAAGAAGGTTCCCACGAGCAGTACTTC; cdr3_aa: CASSHRLAGEEGSHEQYF; v_call: TRBV4-3; clone_size: NA; d_call: TRBD2; j_call: TRBJ2-7
cdr3_nt: TGTGCCAGCAGTTTCCGGGGCGTCCGGGGTGATGAGCAGTTCTTC; cdr3_aa: CASSFRGVRGDEQFF; v_call: TRBV28; clone_size: few; d_call: NA; j_call: TRBJ2-1
cdr3_nt: TGTGCCAGCAGTCCAGGACTACTCACAGATACGCAGTATTTT; cdr3_aa: CASSPGLLTDTQYF; v_call: TRBV27; clone_size: NA; d_call: NA; j_call: TRBJ2-3
cdr3_nt: TGTGCCAGCAGCTTAGGATACGGGGTAGTCTATGGCTACACCTTC; cdr3_aa: CASSLGYGVVYGYTF; v_call: TRBV7-2; clone_size: few; d_call: NA; j_call: TRBJ1-2
cdr3_nt: TGTGCCAGCAGCTTATCAGGGGGCTCGACAGATACGCAGTATTTT; cdr3_aa: CASSLSGGSTDTQYF; v_call: TRBV7-3; clone_size: many; d_call: TRBD1; j_call: TRBJ2-3
cdr3_nt: TGTGCCAGCAGCTTAGGGTGGGGCGCCACCGGGGAGCTGTTTTTT; cdr3_aa: CASSLGWGATGELFF; v_call: TRBV7-6; clone_size: NA; d_call: NA; j_call: TRBJ2-2